This T cell receptor (beta chain) is from a study of T cell changes during pregnancy in multiple sclerosis. Trimming stripped 2 bases from V and 7 bases from J, with 14 bases between. The germline V gene has CDR1 LNHDA and CDR2 SQIVND (reference sequence). The CDR3 runs 15 residues. TCRdb's table, derived via immunoSEQ multiplex PCR, lists solely in-frame clones and lacks some. Of 50,000 to 75,000 clones detected, roughly nine tenths appear once; the ten largest clones hold over 3%. The TCR comes from a female donor in good health, enrolled as a control in a pregnancy study. This chain links TRBV19 with TRBJ1-4; tentative D call: TRBD1 (5 bases). Material: peripheral blood, obtained in the first trimester of pregnancy. CDR3 nucleotides: TGTGCCAGTAGTATAAGGGCAGGGAGGGTTGAAAAACTGTTTTTT. Amino acids: CASSIRAGRVEKLFF.